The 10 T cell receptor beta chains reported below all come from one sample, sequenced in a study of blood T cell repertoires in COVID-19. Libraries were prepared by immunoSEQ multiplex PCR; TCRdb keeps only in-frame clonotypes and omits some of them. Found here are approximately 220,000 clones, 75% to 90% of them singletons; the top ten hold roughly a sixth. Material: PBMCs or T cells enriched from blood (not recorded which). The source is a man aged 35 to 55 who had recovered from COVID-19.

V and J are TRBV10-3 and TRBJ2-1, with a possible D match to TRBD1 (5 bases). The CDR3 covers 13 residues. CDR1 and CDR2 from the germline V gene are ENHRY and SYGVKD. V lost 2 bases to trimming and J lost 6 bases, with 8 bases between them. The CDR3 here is CAISEGARNEQFF. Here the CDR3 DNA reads TGTGCCATCAGTGAGGGGGCCCGCAATGAGCAGTTCTTC.

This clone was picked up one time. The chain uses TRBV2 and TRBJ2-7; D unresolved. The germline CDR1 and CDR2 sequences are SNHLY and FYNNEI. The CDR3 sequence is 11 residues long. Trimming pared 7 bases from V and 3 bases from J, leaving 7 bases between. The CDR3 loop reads CASTPGYEQYF. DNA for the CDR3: TGTGCCAGCACCCCAGGCTACGAGCAGTACTTC.

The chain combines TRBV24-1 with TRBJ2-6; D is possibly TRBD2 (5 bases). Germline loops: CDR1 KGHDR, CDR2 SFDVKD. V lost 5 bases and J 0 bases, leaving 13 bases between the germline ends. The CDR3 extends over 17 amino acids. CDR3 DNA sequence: TGTGCCACCAGTGCCGTAGGACGGGACTCTGGGGCCAACGTCCTGACTTTC. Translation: CATSAVGRDSGANVLTF.

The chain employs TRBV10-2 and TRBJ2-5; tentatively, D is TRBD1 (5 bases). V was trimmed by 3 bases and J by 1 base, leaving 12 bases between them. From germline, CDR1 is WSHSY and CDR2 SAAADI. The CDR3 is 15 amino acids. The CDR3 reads CASSDPREFQETQYF. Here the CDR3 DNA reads TGCGCCAGCAGTGATCCCAGGGAATTCCAAGAGACCCAGTACTTC.

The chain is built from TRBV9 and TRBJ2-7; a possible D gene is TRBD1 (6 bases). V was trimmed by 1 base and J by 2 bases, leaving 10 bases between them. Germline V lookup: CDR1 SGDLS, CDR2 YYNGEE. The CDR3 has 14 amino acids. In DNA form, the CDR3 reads TGTGCCAGCAGCGTAACGGACAGCACCTACGAGCAGTACTTC. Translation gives CASSVTDSTYEQYF.

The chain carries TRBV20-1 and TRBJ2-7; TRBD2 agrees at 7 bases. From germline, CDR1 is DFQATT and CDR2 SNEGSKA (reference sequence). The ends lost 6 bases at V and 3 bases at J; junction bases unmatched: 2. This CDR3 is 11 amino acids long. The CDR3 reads CSAWTSYEQYF. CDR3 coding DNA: TGCAGTGCCTGGACTAGCTACGAGCAGTACTTC.

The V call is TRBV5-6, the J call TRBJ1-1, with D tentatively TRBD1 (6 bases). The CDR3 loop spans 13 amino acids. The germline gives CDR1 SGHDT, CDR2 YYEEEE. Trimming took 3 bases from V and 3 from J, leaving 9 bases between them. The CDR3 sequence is CASSSTGYTEAFF. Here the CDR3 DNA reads TGTGCCAGCAGCTCTACAGGGTACACTGAAGCTTTCTTT. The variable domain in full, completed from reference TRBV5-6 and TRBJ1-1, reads DAGVTQSPTHLIKTRGQQVTLRCSPKSGHDTVSWYQQALGQGPQFIFQYYEEEERQRGNFPDRFSGHQFPNYSSELNVNALLLGDSALYLCASSSTGYTEAFFGQGTRLTVV.

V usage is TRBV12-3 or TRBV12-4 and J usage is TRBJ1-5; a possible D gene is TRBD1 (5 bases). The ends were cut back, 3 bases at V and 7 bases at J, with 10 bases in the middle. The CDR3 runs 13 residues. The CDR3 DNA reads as TGTGCCAGCAGTTTTGGACGGGGGCAGCCCCAGCATTTT. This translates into CASSFGRGQPQHF.

For the CDR3, the DNA is TGCAGCGTTGACGGGACAGGGCAAAGCGAGCAGTACTTC. It is translated as CSVDGTGQSEQYF. The chain combines TRBV29-1 with TRBJ2-7, with 9 nucleotides matching TRBD1. Germline-derived CDR1 and CDR2 are SQVTM and ANQGSEA. J gave up 6 bases and V 3 bases, and 6 bases lay outside the gene matches. The CDR3 consists of 13 residues.

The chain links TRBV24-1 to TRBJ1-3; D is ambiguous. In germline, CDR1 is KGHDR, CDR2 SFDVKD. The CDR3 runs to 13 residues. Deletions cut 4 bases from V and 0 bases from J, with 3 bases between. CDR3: CATSDVSGNTIYF. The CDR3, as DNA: TGTGCCACCAGTGACGTCTCTGGAAACACCATATATTTT.